Described below is a single TCR beta chain sequence and its context. A sample-barcoded 5' primer and a J-beta primer mix were used in a second PCR of roughly 7 to 11 cycles. TCRdb itself ran the 5' RACE reads through MiXCR, one entry per CDR3 protein. This table holds more than 1,400,000 distinct CDR3 sequences, roughly 40% found once. At least 7 million PBMCs were isolated per sample. This sample was included in a study of blood T cells in healthy people across ages. This CDR3 has 15 residues. V trimming: 6 bases; J trimming: 5 bases; junction bases outside the gene matches: 11. Germline V gives CDR1 SNHLY, CDR2 FYNNEI.

Sequencing was done on a sample of blood. The origin of this receptor is a woman aged 18-29 years in good health. The V call is TRBV2, the J call TRBJ1-2; 8 bases are shared with TRBD1. The CDR3 sequence is CASSGQGSHIYGYTF. In nucleotides, the CDR3 is TGTGCCAGCAGCGGACAGGGAAGTCACATTTATGGCTACACCTTC.